This record covers a single T cell receptor beta chain. The entry originates in a study of shared clonotypes between healthy human individuals. Study-wide context: Researchers drew samples from two women and a few men aged 18 to 49.

Splitting of each subset's genomic DNA was done evenly across several immunoSEQ plates. The table came from immunoSEQ multiplex PCR; TCRdb's copy has only in-frame clones and leaves some out. The sample has approximately 2,000,000 clones; 85% to 95% are singletons. This TCR was sampled from a man aged 18 to 35 in good health. Some clones in this sample may be carry-over from other donors' samples. Sequenced sample: naive CD4+ T cells from PBMCs. The sample's subset: CD45RA+ positively selected.

CDR3 coding DNA: TGTGCCAGCAGCCGGAAGTGGGACAGGGGGTCCACCGGGGAGCTGTTTTTT. Translation: CASSRKWDRGSTGELFF. The chain is built from TRBV7-2 and TRBJ2-2, with 11 bases matching TRBD1. V was pared by 5 bases and J by 4 bases, with 9 bases of the junction left unmatched. Germline CDR1 and CDR2: SGHTA and FQGNSA. This CDR3 is built from 17 residues.